This note documents a single T cell receptor (beta chain) sequence. This sample stems from a study of T cells in Graves' hyperthyroidism and ophthalmopathy. TCR beta CDR3 regions were amplified from RNA transcripts. Carried out on the TCR CDR3, a first-round RT-PCR used the HTBI primer set. In TCRdb, the multiplex PCR reads were re-called with MiXCR into one record per CDR3 protein. The sample has hundreds of thousands of distinct CDR3 sequences, roughly 14% seen once; the top ten hold roughly 4.3%. Sequenced material: blood. The origin of this receptor is a woman in her forties with Graves' ophthalmopathy.

The CDR3 nucleotides are TGCGCCAGCAGTAGGGGACTAGGTTGGGAGACCCAGTACTTC. As protein: CASSRGLGWETQYF. V and J are TRBV10-2 and TRBJ2-5; 8 positions match TRBD2. Germline V gene sequence: CDR1 WSHSY, CDR2 SAAADI. The CDR3 length is 14 residues. Trimming removed 5 bases from V and 5 bases from J; junction bases left unmatched: 7.